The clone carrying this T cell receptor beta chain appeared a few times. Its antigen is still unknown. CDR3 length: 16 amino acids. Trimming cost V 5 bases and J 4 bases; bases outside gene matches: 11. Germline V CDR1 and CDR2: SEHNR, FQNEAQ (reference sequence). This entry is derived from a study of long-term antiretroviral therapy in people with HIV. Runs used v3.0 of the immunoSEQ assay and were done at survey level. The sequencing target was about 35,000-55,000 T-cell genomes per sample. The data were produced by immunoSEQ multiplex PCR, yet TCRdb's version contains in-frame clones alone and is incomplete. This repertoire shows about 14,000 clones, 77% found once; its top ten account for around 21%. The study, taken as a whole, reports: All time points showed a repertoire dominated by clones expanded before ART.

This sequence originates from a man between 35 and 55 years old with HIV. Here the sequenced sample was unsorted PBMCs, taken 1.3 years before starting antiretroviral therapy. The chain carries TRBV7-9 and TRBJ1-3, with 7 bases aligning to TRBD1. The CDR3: CASSTRDSKTGNTIYF. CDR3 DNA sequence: TGTGCCAGCAGCACGAGGGACAGCAAGACCGGAAACACCATATATTTT.